The present T cell receptor beta chain was sequenced within a study of long-term antiretroviral therapy in people with HIV. The libraries were made with immunoSEQ v3.0 at survey level. Sequenced by immunoSEQ multiplex PCR; TCRdb stores in-frame clones only, minus some. There are tens of thousands of clones in the sample; approximately 86% occur only once, and 9.5% to 12% lies in the top ten. Donors needed at least one pre-ART PBMC sample plus at least two post-ART samples. V gave up 5 bases and J gave up 5 bases, with 9 bases separating them. The CDR3 extends over 12 amino acids. The germline V gene encodes CDR1 SEHNR and CDR2 FQNEAQ (reference sequence).

The TCR comes from a man aged 35-49 years with HIV. This rearrangement joins TRBV7-9 to TRBJ1-1; D is undetermined. The input for sequencing was unsorted PBMCs, taken 2.4 years after starting antiretroviral therapy. The CDR3 sequence is CASSPSVTEAFF. In nucleotides, the CDR3 is TGTGCCAGCAGCCCCTCGGTGACTGAAGCTTTCTTT.